This record covers a single TCR beta chain. The antigen is unknown. This sample stems from a study of spatial heterogeneity in lung cancer. TCRdb processed the 5' RACE reads anew with MiXCR; each CDR3 protein has one entry. There are around 19,000 distinct CDR3 sequences in the sample; around a sixth occur only once, and more than 30% lies in the top ten. Findings and caveats of the study: In tumors, expanded intratumoral alpha and beta TCR counts tracked mutation counts.

Time point reported: sample taken at primary tumor resection. This sequence originates from a female donor with early-stage non-small cell lung cancer. The sequenced sample was lung tumor tissue, obtained at surgery.

Written as DNA, the CDR3 is TGTGCCATCAGTTATAGCGGAGTCACAGATACGCAGTATTTT. Amino acids: CAISYSGVTDTQYF. The chain employs TRBV10-3 and TRBJ2-3; possible D gene TRBD2, 6 bases. The CDR3 covers 14 residues. Germline assignment: CDR1 ENHRY and CDR2 SYGVKD. Trimming took off 5 bases at V and 2 bases at J, with 11 bases between the two ends.